This passage covers 23 T cell receptor beta chains from one sample sequenced in a study of technical replicates of blood from a few donors. Assay used: immunoSEQ multiplex PCR; TCRdb lists only in-frame clones, some missing. The sample holds just over 70,000 clones, over 85% seen once. The sample taken for sequencing was T cells isolated from PBMCs. These receptors all come from a human donor in good health.

CDR3 region: CASSFGQDNQPQHF. The CDR3 DNA sequence: TGTGCCAGCAGCTTTGGACAGGACAATCAGCCCCAGCATTTT. The chain is built from TRBV13 and TRBJ1-5, with 7 bases aligning to TRBD1. CDR3 size: 14 residues. Germline-derived CDR1 and CDR2 are PRHDT and FYEKMQ (reference sequence). Germline trimming cut 3 bases from V and 3 bases from J; bases unmatched to any gene: 2.

The CDR3 reads CASSYPGEGASQPQHF. In DNA form, the CDR3 reads TGTGCCAGCAGTTACCCGGGCGAGGGGGCGAGTCAGCCCCAGCATTTT. The chain is built from TRBV6-6 and TRBJ1-5; the match to TRBD1 covers 7 bases. CDR1 is MNHNY and CDR2 is SVGAGI in the germline V gene (reference sequence). V trimming: 2 bases; J trimming: 6 bases; junction bases outside the gene matches: 10. The CDR3 runs 16 residues.

The chain is built from TRBV11-1 and TRBJ2-7; TRBD2 aligns across 7 bases. Germline V CDR1 and CDR2: SGHAT, FQDESV (reference sequence). The CDR3 consists of 16 residues. V was clipped by 5 bases and J by 6 bases; unmatched bases: 16. DNA for the CDR3: TGTGCCAGCAGCCCGCCAGCGGGATCGACCGCCGGCGAGCAGTACTTC. Amino acid sequence: CASSPPAGSTAGEQYF.

The chain carries TRBV2 and TRBJ2-3; 8 bases are a match to TRBD1. The length of the CDR3 is 13 residues. Looked up from germline, CDR1 is SNHLY and CDR2 is FYNNEI. V trimming: 5 bases; J trimming: 6 bases; junction bases outside the gene matches: 4. This CDR3 is CASSTQGADTQYF. The CDR3 DNA sequence: TGTGCCAGCAGTACCCAGGGGGCGGATACGCAGTATTTT.

The chain carries TRBV28 and TRBJ2-3, with 7 nucleotides matching TRBD1. The J segment lost 3 bases and the V segment lost 5 bases, leaving 5 bases of the junction unmatched. Germline-derived CDR1 and CDR2 are MDHEN and SYDVKM. The CDR3 consists of 14 residues. Here the CDR3 DNA reads TGTGCCAGCAGTACCGACAGGGAAACAGATACGCAGTATTTT. It specifies CASSTDRETDTQYF.

CDR3: CASSIAPPGEQYF. In DNA form, the CDR3 reads TGTGCCAGTAGTATAGCCCCCCCCGGCGAGCAGTACTTC. The chain is built from TRBV19 and TRBJ2-7, with D uncertain. V was cut by 1 base and J by 6 bases, with 10 bases left in between. Germline CDR1 is LNHDA and CDR2 is SQIVND (reference sequence). This CDR3 contains 13 residues.

The rearrangement uses TRBV11-2 and TRBJ2-2; D perhaps matches TRBD2 (5 bases). V was shortened by 1 base and J by 9 bases, with 18 bases between the two germline ends. The CDR3 spans 16 residues. The V gene's germline CDR1 is SGHAT and CDR2 FQNNGV. Here the CDR3 DNA reads TGTGCCAGCAGCTTAGTAATCACTTCGGGATTCAGGGAGCTGTTTTTT. Protein: CASSLVITSGFRELFF.

The rearrangement joins TRBV2 to TRBJ2-7; 10 bases agree with TRBD2. CDR1 is SNHLY and CDR2 is FYNNEI in the germline V gene. The CDR3 length is 16 residues. With V trimmed by 0 bases and J by 3 bases, 5 bases remained unmatched. The CDR3 region is CASSEAPLAGDYEQYF. The CDR3 region has the DNA TGTGCCAGCAGTGAAGCGCCCCTAGCGGGAGACTACGAGCAGTACTTC.

The V call is TRBV11-2, the J call TRBJ2-7; D gene ambiguous. Germline V CDR1 and CDR2: SGHAT, FQNNGV. V was trimmed by 1 base and J by 3 bases, leaving 10 bases between them. This CDR3 is built from 14 residues. CDR3 amino acids: CASSLVSNSYEQYF. In nucleotides, the CDR3 is TGTGCCAGCAGCTTAGTATCTAACAGCTACGAGCAGTACTTC.

This chain links TRBV28 with TRBJ1-1, with 9 bases fitting TRBD1. After removal of 6 bases from V and 1 base from J, the junction contained 6 bases not matched to a gene. CDR3 size: 15 residues. Germline CDR1 is MDHEN and CDR2 is SYDVKM. The DNA of the CDR3 is TGTGCCAGCAGGCCACAGGGGGCTGAGAACACTGAAGCTTTCTTT. Translating it yields CASRPQGAENTEAFF.

The rearrangement joins TRBV2 to TRBJ1-2; D may be TRBD1 (5 bases). Trimming stripped 7 bases from V and 0 bases from J, with 15 bases between. CDR3 size: 15 residues. The V gene's germline CDR1 is SNHLY and CDR2 FYNNEI. The chain's CDR3 is CASIQGYSANYGYTF. The CDR3 nucleotides read TGTGCCAGCATTCAGGGTTACTCGGCTAACTATGGCTACACCTTC. Variable domain in full (rest from reference TRBV2 and TRBJ1-2): EPEVTQTPSHQVTQMGQEVILRCVPISNHLYFYWYRQILGQKVEFLVSFYNNEISEKSEIFDDQFSVERPDGSNFTLKIRSTKLEDSAMYFCASIQGYSANYGYTFGSGTRLTVV.

The sample holds one count of this clone. The rearrangement uses TRBV7-9 and TRBJ2-1; 13 bases map to TRBD2. The CDR3 has 16 residues. Per germline, CDR1 SEHNR and CDR2 FQNEAQ (reference sequence). Trimming removed 8 bases from V and 2 bases from J; junction bases left unmatched: 6. CDR3 sequence: CASLLAGGLTYNEQFF. The CDR3 DNA is TGTGCCAGCTTACTAGCGGGAGGGCTCACCTACAATGAGCAGTTCTTC.

The chain carries TRBV27 and TRBJ1-2; TRBD1 is a possible D gene (6 bases). This CDR3 is built from 13 residues. V was clipped by 3 bases and J by 8 bases, with 13 bases between them. Germline V lookup: CDR1 MNHEY, CDR2 SMNVEV (reference sequence). CDR3 protein: CASSLGGLRGYTF. As DNA, the CDR3 is TGTGCCAGCAGTTTGGGGGGGCTAAGGGGCTACACCTTC.

The gene calls are TRBV30 and TRBJ2-2; 10 nucleotides match TRBD2. CDR1 and CDR2 from the germline V gene are GTSNPN and SVGIG (reference sequence). With 0 bases clipped from V and 4 bases from J, the junction kept 2 bases outside the gene matches. CDR3 size: 15 residues. The CDR3 nucleotides read TGTGCCTGGAGTGTTGAGCGGGAGGGCACCGGGGAGCTGTTTTTT. It is translated as CAWSVEREGTGELFF.

The chain recombines TRBV5-5 with TRBJ2-5; 8 bases fit TRBD2. This CDR3 comprises 15 residues. Germline trimming cut 0 bases from V and 0 bases from J; bases unmatched to any gene: 1. Germline values: CDR1 SGHKS, CDR2 YYEKEE (reference sequence). For the CDR3, the DNA is TGTGCCAGCAGCTTGGAGACTAGCGACCAAGAGACCCAGTACTTC. The encoded protein is CASSLETSDQETQYF.

CDR3 nucleotide sequence: TGTGCCAGCAGGACTATAGGGACAGAAGGAGACTATGGCTACACCTTC. Protein product: CASRTIGTEGDYGYTF. The J gene is TRBJ1-2, the V gene TRBV27; 7 nucleotides line up with TRBD1. Unmatched junction bases numbered 13, after V lost 6 bases and J lost 3 bases. This CDR3 is 16 amino acids long. CDR1 MNHEY and CDR2 SMNVEV come from the germline V gene (reference sequence).

The genes are TRBV10-3 and TRBJ2-7; D unresolved. Germline CDR1 and CDR2: ENHRY and SYGVKD. This CDR3 region has 13 residues. V was trimmed by 4 bases and J by 5 bases, leaving 12 bases between them. The CDR3 nucleotides are TGTGCCATCAGTGGAGGCTTCACGAACGAGCAGTACTTC. Translating gives CAISGGFTNEQYF.

The chain combines TRBV2 with TRBJ2-3; D remains ambiguous. CDR3 length equals 14 residues. The V gene lost 0 bases and the J gene lost 7 bases, with 11 bases spanning the gap. CDR1 is SNHLY, CDR2 FYNNEI, per germline. The CDR3 DNA follows: TGTGCCAGCAGTGAAGCATTTACGGGTAATACGCAGTATTTT. Translation: CASSEAFTGNTQYF.

The V and J genes are TRBV27 and TRBJ1-2; D gene unclear. The CDR3 totals 14 residues. Looked up from germline, CDR1 is MNHEY and CDR2 is SMNVEV (reference sequence). V lost 6 bases and J 3 bases, leaving 14 bases between the germline ends. CDR3 protein: CASSTPGSYYGYTF. In DNA form, the CDR3 reads TGTGCCAGCAGCACGCCGGGGTCTTACTATGGCTACACCTTC.

The rearrangement joins TRBV27 to TRBJ2-7; possible D gene TRBD2, 5 bases. The CDR3 consists of 15 residues. V was clipped by 3 bases and J by 5 bases, with 17 bases between them. Germline loops: CDR1 MNHEY, CDR2 SMNVEV (reference sequence). The CDR3, as DNA: TGTGCCAGCAGTTTTACGGGGTCTAGAGGTGACGAGCAGTACTTC. Protein: CASSFTGSRGDEQYF.

The CDR3 loop reads CASSIGKGAYEQYF. The CDR3 DNA is TGTGCCAGTAGTATCGGGAAAGGAGCCTACGAGCAGTACTTC. J is TRBJ2-7 and V is TRBV19, with TRBD2 as a possible D gene (5 bases). The CDR3 totals 14 residues. V was pared by 3 bases and J by 2 bases, with 11 bases between. CDR1 and CDR2 (germline): LNHDA, SQIVND (reference sequence).

This rearrangement joins TRBV2 to TRBJ2-7, with TRBD1 matching over 7 bases. The CDR3 is made up of 13 amino acids. Germline V gives CDR1 SNHLY, CDR2 FYNNEI. V lost 6 bases, J lost 3 bases, and 5 bases stayed unmatched. CDR3 in DNA: TGTGCCAGCAGCCCCCGGGACAGCTACGAGCAGTACTTC. Protein product: CASSPRDSYEQYF.

V is TRBV14 and J is TRBJ1-1; possible D gene TRBD1, 5 bases. Germline V gene data show CDR1 as SGHDN and CDR2 as FVKESK. The CDR3 has 16 amino acids. V was cut by 0 bases and J by 1 base, with 12 bases left in between. CDR3 nucleotides: TGTGCCAGCAGCCAAGATCCCTGGGACTCGAACACTGAAGCTTTCTTT. Protein product: CASSQDPWDSNTEAFF. Using reference TRBV14 and TRBJ1-1 for the parts outside the CDR3, the full variable domain is EAGVTQFPSHSVIEKGQTVTLRCDPISGHDNLYWYRRVMGKEIKFLLHFVKESKQDESGMPNNRFLAERTGGTYSTLKVQPAELEDSGVYFCASSQDPWDSNTEAFFGQGTRLTVV.